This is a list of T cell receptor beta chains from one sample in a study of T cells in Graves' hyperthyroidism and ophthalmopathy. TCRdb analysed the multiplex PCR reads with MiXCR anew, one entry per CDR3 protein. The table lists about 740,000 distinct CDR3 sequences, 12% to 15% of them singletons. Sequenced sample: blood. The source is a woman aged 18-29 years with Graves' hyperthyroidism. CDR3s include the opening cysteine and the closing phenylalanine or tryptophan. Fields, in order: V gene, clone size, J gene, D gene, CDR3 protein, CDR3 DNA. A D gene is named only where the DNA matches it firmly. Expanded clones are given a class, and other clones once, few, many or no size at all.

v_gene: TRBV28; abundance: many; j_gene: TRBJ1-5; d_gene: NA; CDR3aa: CASILHGAGINQPQHF; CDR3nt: TGTGCCAGCATCCTACATGGAGCAGGAATCAATCAGCCCCAGCATTTT
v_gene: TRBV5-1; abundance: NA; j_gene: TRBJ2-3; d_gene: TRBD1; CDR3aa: CASSLNAWTGDTDTQYF; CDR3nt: TGCGCCAGCAGCTTGAACGCCTGGACAGGCGACACAGATACGCAGTATTTT
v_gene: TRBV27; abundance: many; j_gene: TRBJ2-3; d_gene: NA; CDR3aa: CASRRGVTDTQYF; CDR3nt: TGTGCCAGCCGCAGGGGGGTCACAGATACGCAGTATTTT
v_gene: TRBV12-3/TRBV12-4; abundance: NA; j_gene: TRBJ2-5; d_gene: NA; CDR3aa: CASRLLAETQYF; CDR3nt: TGTGCCAGCAGGTTACTAGCAGAGACCCAGTACTTC
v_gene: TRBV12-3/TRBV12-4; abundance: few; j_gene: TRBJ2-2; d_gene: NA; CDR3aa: CASRTPLIDGGKTGELFF; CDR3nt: TGTGCCAGCAGGACCCCCCTCATTGACGGCGGAAAGACCGGGGAGCTGTTTTTT
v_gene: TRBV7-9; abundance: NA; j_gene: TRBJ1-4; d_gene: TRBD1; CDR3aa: CASSSGQGIEKLFF; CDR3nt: TGTGCCAGCAGCTCGGGACAGGGTATTGAAAAACTGTTTTTT
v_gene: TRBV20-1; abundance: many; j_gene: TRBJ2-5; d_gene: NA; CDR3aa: CSATAVRDFPQETQYF; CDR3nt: TGCAGTGCTACAGCGGTACGGGACTTTCCTCAAGAGACCCAGTACTTC
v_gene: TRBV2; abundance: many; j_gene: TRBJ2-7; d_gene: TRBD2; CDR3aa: CASSEGTSGRDEQYF; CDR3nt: TGTGCCAGCAGTGAAGGGACTAGCGGGAGGGATGAGCAGTACTTC
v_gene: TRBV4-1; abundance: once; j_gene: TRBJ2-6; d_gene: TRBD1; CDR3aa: CASSRGQGPVDLANVLTF; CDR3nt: TGCGCCAGCAGCCGAGGACAGGGACCTGTTGATTTGGCCAACGTCCTGACTTTC
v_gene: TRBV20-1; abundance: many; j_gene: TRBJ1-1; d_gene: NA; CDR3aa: CSARGPRFTEAFF; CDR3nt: TGCAGTGCTAGAGGCCCGCGGTTCACTGAAGCTTTCTTT
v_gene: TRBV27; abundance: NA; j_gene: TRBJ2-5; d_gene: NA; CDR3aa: CASSLSIGLETQYF; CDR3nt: TGTGCCAGCAGTTTATCAATAGGGCTAGAGACCCAGTACTTC
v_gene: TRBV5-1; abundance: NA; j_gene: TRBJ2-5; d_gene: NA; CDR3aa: CASSLLTSRGETQYF; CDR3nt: TGCGCCAGCAGCTTGCTGACTAGTCGTGGGGAGACCCAGTACTTC
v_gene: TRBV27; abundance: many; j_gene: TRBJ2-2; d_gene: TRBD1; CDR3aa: CASRRQGLATGELFF; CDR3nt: TGTGCCAGCAGAAGACAGGGCTTGGCTACCGGGGAGCTGTTTTTT
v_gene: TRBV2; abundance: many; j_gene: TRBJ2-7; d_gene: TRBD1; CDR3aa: CASSEDRVYEQYF; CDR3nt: TGTGCCAGCAGTGAGGACAGGGTCTACGAGCAGTACTTC
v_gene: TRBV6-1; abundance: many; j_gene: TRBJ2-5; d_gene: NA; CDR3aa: CASRAREGETQYF; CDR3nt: TGTGCCAGCCGGGCTAGGGAAGGAGAGACCCAGTACTTC
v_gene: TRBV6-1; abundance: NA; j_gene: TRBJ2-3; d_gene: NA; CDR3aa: CASSAPYDTQYF; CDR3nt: TGTGCCAGCAGTGCCCCCTATGATACGCAGTATTTT
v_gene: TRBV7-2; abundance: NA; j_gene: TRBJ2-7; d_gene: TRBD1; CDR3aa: CASSTTGGLTYEQYF; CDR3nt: TGTGCCAGCAGCACCACAGGGGGCCTTACCTACGAGCAGTACTTC
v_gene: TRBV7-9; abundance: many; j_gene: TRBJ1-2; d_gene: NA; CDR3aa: CASSLGSGDYGYTF; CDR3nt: TGTGCCAGCAGCTTAGGTTCCGGGGACTATGGCTACACCTTC
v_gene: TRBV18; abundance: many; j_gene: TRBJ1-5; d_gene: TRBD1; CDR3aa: CASSNTGAQPQHF; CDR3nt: TGTGCCAGCTCCAACACAGGGGCTCAGCCCCAGCATTTT
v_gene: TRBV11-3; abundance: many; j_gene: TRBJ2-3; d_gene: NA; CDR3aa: CASSLVRSTDTQYF; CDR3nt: TGTGCCAGCAGCTTAGTACGGAGCACAGATACGCAGTATTTT
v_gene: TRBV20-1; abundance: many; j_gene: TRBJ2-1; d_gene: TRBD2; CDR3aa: CSARRREGHTSEQFF; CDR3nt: TGCAGTGCTAGAAGGCGGGAGGGCCATACTAGTGAGCAGTTCTTC
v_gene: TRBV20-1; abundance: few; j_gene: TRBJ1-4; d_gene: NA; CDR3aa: CSARWRVGEKLFF; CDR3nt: TGCAGTGCTAGATGGAGGGTTGGTGAAAAACTGTTTTTT
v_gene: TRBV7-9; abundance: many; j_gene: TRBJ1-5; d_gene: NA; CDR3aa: CASSPLNNQPQHF; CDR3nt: TGTGCCAGCAGCCCATTAAACAATCAGCCCCAGCATTTT
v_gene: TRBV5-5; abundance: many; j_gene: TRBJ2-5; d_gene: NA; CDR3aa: CASSLEGTRLGETQYF; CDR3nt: TGTGCCAGCAGCTTGGAAGGGACCAGGCTCGGAGAGACCCAGTACTTC
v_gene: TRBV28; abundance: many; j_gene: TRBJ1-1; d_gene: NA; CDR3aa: CASSLWNTAEAFF; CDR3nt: TGTGCCAGCAGTTTATGGAACACCGCGGAAGCTTTCTTT
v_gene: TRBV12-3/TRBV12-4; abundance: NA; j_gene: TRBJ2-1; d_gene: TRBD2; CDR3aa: CASKAGAGNDEQFF; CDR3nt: TGTGCCAGCAAAGCGGGAGCGGGAAACGATGAGCAGTTCTTC